The source of this T cell receptor beta chain is a study of blood T cells in healthy people across ages. For the second PCR, which ran for about 6 to 12 cycles, a sample-barcoded 5' primer and a J-beta primer mix were used. Through a template-switch adaptor with 12 random nucleotides, each cDNA molecule received a tag. TCRdb itself ran the 5' RACE reads through MiXCR, one entry per CDR3 protein. The table includes approximately 360,000 distinct CDR3 sequences, about half detected once. The V segment lost 4 bases and the J segment 4 bases; nucleotides outside the gene matches: 6. The CDR3 runs to 16 residues. Germline V gives CDR1 LGHDT, CDR2 YNNKEL (reference sequence).

This chain uses TRBV3-1 with TRBJ2-5; 13 nucleotides agree with TRBD2. The sample comprised blood. This clonotype was sampled from a man between 60 and 70 years old in good health. This CDR3 is CASSPQLAGGRETQYF. The CDR3 coding sequence is TGTGCCAGCAGCCCCCAACTAGCGGGAGGGCGAGAGACCCAGTACTTC.